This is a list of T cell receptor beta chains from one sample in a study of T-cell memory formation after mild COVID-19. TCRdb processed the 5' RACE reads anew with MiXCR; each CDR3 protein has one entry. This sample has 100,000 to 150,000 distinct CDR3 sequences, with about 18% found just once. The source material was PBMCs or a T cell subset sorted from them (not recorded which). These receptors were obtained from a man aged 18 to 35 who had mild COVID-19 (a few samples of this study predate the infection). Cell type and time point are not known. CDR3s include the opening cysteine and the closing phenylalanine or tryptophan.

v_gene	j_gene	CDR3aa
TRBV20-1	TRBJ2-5	CSARSDQETQYF
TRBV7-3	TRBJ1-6	CASSPGGINSPLHF
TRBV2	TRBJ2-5	CASRRERGGSETQYF
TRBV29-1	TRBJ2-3	CSAERGNTDTQYF
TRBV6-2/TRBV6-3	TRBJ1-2	CASTDSPYGYTF
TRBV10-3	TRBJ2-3	CAIRRGSTDTQYF
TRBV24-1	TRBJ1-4	CATSDGTTATNEKLFF
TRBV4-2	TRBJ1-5	CASSQNPGTGGDEPQHF
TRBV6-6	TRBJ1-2	CASNLRTERTSYGYTF
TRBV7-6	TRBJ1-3	CASSFWGRTGNTIYF
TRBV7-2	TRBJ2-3	CASKSGTTVWQYF
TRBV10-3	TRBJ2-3	CAIRDTDTQYF
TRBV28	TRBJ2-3	CASAGAASTDTQYF
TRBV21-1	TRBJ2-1	CASRLPKTAGSPYNEQFF
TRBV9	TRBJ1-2	CASSVNYGYTF
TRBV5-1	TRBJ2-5	CASSLVGFGETQYF
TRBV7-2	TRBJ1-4	CASSFSGNEKLFF
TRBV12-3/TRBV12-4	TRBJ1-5	CASRSGVSSNQPQHF
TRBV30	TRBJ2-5	CAWSTGTSAETQYF
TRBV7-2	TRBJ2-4	CASSLDNLGVIQYF
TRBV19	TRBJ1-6	CASSEAGDSPLHF
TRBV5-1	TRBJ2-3	CASSRDSSPDTQYF
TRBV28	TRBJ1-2	CASSPGGRGYTF
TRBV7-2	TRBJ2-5	CASSYTGGGQEETQYF
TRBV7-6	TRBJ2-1	CASSRGLGGGSYNEQFF
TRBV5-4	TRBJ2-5	CASSPDVYQETQYF
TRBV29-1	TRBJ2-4	CSASQTGIAKNIQYF
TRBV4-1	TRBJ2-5	CASSQDSGAQETQYF
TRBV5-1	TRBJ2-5	CASSFAETQYF
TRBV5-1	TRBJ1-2	CASARDSYGYTF
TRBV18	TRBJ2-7	CASSPSGGHEQYF
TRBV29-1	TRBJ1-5	CSVGQGDNQPQHF
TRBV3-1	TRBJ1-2	CASSQADRLSPANYGYTF
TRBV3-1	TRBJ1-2	CASSHNRVAGYTF
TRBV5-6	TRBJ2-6	CASSLATGRSGANVLTF
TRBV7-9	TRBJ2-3	CASSQRRGGQTDTQYF
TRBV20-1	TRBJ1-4	CSARHIANEKLFF
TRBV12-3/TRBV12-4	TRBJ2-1	CASSLGGLAFSNEQFF
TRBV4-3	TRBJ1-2	CASSQARRASYGYTF
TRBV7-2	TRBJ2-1	CASSPYMYNEQFF
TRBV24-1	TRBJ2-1	CATSDQSVGVDEQFF
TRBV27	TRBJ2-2	CASSRTVGELFF
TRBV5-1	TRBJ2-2	CASSLERPGSGELFF
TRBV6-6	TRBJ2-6	CASSGPGANVLTF
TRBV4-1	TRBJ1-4	CASSQDGYNEKLFF
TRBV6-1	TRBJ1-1	CASSVQGLWTEAFF
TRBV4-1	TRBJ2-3	CASSQPTGTDTQYF
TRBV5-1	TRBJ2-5	CASSLVSSGGTETQYF